The rows below give T cell receptor beta chains drawn from one sample of a study of vaccination and CD4 T cells after COVID-19. Their recognized antigens are unknown. MiXCR, applied by TCRdb to the PCR reads, yields one record per CDR3 protein. This table holds about 15,000 distinct CDR3 sequences, 40% to 65% found once. The sample in question was CD4+ T cells from blood, cultured in vitro, obtained before SARS-CoV-2 vaccination. The receptors come from a human donor who had recovered from COVID-19. Each CDR3 is given with its conserved first and last residue. The D gene is left open where the match is weak. The size field is filled for only some rows; it gives once, few, many or a size class.

CDR3 DNA: TGCGCCAGCCGACAACGGACCGGGGAGCTGTTTTTT; CDR3 protein: CASRQRTGELFF; CDR3 length: 12; J gene: TRBJ2-2; clone size: .; V gene: TRBV10-1; D gene: .
CDR3 DNA: TGCAGTGCCCTAGACGGGACACAGCGTCGGGAGCTGTTTTTT; CDR3 protein: CSALDGTQRRELFF; CDR3 length: 14; J gene: TRBJ2-2; clone size: .; V gene: TRBV20-1; D gene: .
CDR3 DNA: TGTGCCAGCAGTTACGTATCCCAATCGGGACTAGCGGGAGCAAGAGTATACTACGAGCAGTACTTC; CDR3 protein: CASSYVSQSGLAGARVYYEQYF; CDR3 length: 22; J gene: TRBJ2-7; clone size: .; V gene: TRBV6-2/TRBV6-3; D gene: TRBD2
CDR3 DNA: TGTGCCAGCAGTTTATCGGGGCGGGGGCGGACAAGCAATCAGCCCCAGCATTTT; CDR3 protein: CASSLSGRGRTSNQPQHF; CDR3 length: 18; J gene: TRBJ1-5; clone size: few; V gene: TRBV27; D gene: .
CDR3 DNA: TGTGCCAGCAGCCTAGCTCGCTATTATGCAGATACGCAGTATTTT; CDR3 protein: CASSLARYYADTQYF; CDR3 length: 15; J gene: TRBJ2-3; clone size: .; V gene: TRBV11-2; D gene: .
CDR3 DNA: TGTGCCAGCAGCAACCGACTAGCGGGAGCTAGTACCGGGGAGCTGTTTTTT; CDR3 protein: CASSNRLAGASTGELFF; CDR3 length: 17; J gene: TRBJ2-2; clone size: .; V gene: TRBV11-1; D gene: TRBD2
CDR3 DNA: TGCAGTGCTAGAATGGCGGGCCGCACAGATACGCAGTATTTT; CDR3 protein: CSARMAGRTDTQYF; CDR3 length: 14; J gene: TRBJ2-3; clone size: .; V gene: TRBV20-1; D gene: .
CDR3 DNA: TGTGCCAGCAACCGACTAGCGGGAGTCAATGAGCAGTTCTTC; CDR3 protein: CASNRLAGVNEQFF; CDR3 length: 14; J gene: TRBJ2-1; clone size: .; V gene: TRBV21-1; D gene: .
CDR3 DNA: TGTGCCAGCAGCTTAATGGACACCGGGGAGCTGTTTTTT; CDR3 protein: CASSLMDTGELFF; CDR3 length: 13; J gene: TRBJ2-2; clone size: .; V gene: TRBV11-3; D gene: .
CDR3 DNA: TGTGCCAGCAGAACTGGCGGGGAGCTGTTTTTT; CDR3 protein: CASRTGGELFF; CDR3 length: 11; J gene: TRBJ2-2; clone size: .; V gene: TRBV2; D gene: .
CDR3 DNA: TGTGCCAGCAGTTTACGCACAGCGAACACCGGGGAGCTGTTTTTT; CDR3 protein: CASSLRTANTGELFF; CDR3 length: 15; J gene: TRBJ2-2; clone size: .; V gene: TRBV27; D gene: .
CDR3 DNA: TGTGCCAGTAGGCCGGGACTAGCGATCTACAATGAGCAGTTCTTC; CDR3 protein: CASRPGLAIYNEQFF; CDR3 length: 15; J gene: TRBJ2-1; clone size: .; V gene: TRBV19; D gene: TRBD2
CDR3 DNA: TGTGCCAGTTTACAGGGTTTCACTAACTATGGCTACACCTTC; CDR3 protein: CASLQGFTNYGYTF; CDR3 length: 14; J gene: TRBJ1-2; clone size: .; V gene: TRBV6-1; D gene: .
CDR3 DNA: TGTGCCAGCAGCCCCGGCGCTAGCGGGAGGCGATACACAGATACGCAGTATTTT; CDR3 protein: CASSPGASGRRYTDTQYF; CDR3 length: 18; J gene: TRBJ2-3; clone size: few; V gene: TRBV7-2; D gene: TRBD2
CDR3 DNA: TGTGCCAGCAGCTTAGCGGGGACTAGGAGCACCGGGGAGCTGTTTTTT; CDR3 protein: CASSLAGTRSTGELFF; CDR3 length: 16; J gene: TRBJ2-2; clone size: .; V gene: TRBV7-9; D gene: TRBD2
CDR3 DNA: TGTGCCTGGAGTGTAAAGGGAGGCGGCTACACCTTC; CDR3 protein: CAWSVKGGGYTF; CDR3 length: 12; J gene: TRBJ1-2; clone size: .; V gene: TRBV30; D gene: .